The present entry profiles one T cell receptor (beta chain) with its context. The target antigen is unknown. The data belong to a study of T cells expressing NK-cell markers. For the study at large: Seven HCMV-seropositive donors and one seronegative donor made up the eight sequenced donors. Broader study findings: A few of the donors also had these clonotypes leading their CD3+CD56-NKG2C+ fraction. No clear determination of HCMV specificity was made for expanded NKG2C+ T cell clones.

TCRdb processed the 5' RACE reads again and assigns one entry to each CDR3 protein, with no DNA. The sample yields under 200,000 distinct CDR3 sequences, of which the top ten take up around a sixth. The CDR3 sequence is 17 residues long. In germline, CDR1 is MNHEY, CDR2 SMNVEV (reference sequence). This sequence originates from a woman aged 18-69 years in good health. This chain joins TRBV27 and TRBJ2-7; TCRdb's assignment of TRBD2 cannot be checked, as there is no DNA. Sample: blood T cells: a sorted CD56 or NKG2C T cell subset, CD4+ or CD8+ T cells, or bulk PBMC T cells (not recorded which). This chain's CDR3 is CASSLMSSGRAGYEQYF.